The 3 T cell receptor beta chains listed next were all sequenced from one sample in a study of blood T cell repertoires in COVID-19. Only in-frame clones appear in the TCRdb table, and some are missing; sequencing was by immunoSEQ multiplex PCR. The data contain around 260,000 clones, around 90% of them singletons. Sequencing was carried out using peripheral blood. Receptor source: a person aged 18-30 years with COVID-19, enrolled during active disease.

The rearrangement uses TRBV25-1 and TRBJ1-2, with TRBD1 matching 9 bases. Germline-derived CDR1 and CDR2 are MGHDK and SYGVNS. V lost 3 bases to trimming and J lost 2 bases; unmatched junction nucleotides: 4. The CDR3 consists of 15 residues. The CDR3 DNA reads as TGTGCCAGCAGTGAGGGGACAGGGTACAACTATGGCTACACCTTC. Translating gives CASSEGTGYNYGYTF.

The chain combines TRBV6-1 with TRBJ2-4, with a weak D call TRBD2 (6 bases). Between the trimmed V and J ends, which lost 1 base and 1 base, there was a span of 20 bases. CDR1 and CDR2 from the germline V gene are MNHNS and SASEGT. The CDR3 sequence is 19 residues long. CDR3 in DNA: TGTGCCAGCAGTGAAGGGGATAGCGGCTATAGACAGGCCAAAAACATTCAGTACTTC. It encodes CASSEGDSGYRQAKNIQYF.

The chain uses TRBV5-1 and TRBJ1-1; 9 nucleotides match TRBD1. The length of the CDR3 is 14 residues. Trimming cost V 0 bases and J 11 bases; bases outside gene matches: 8. The germline gives CDR1 SGHRS, CDR2 YFSETQ. As DNA, the CDR3 is TGCGCCAGCAGCTTGGGTGACAGGGGGAACTATGCTTTCTTT. This sequence encodes CASSLGDRGNYAFF.